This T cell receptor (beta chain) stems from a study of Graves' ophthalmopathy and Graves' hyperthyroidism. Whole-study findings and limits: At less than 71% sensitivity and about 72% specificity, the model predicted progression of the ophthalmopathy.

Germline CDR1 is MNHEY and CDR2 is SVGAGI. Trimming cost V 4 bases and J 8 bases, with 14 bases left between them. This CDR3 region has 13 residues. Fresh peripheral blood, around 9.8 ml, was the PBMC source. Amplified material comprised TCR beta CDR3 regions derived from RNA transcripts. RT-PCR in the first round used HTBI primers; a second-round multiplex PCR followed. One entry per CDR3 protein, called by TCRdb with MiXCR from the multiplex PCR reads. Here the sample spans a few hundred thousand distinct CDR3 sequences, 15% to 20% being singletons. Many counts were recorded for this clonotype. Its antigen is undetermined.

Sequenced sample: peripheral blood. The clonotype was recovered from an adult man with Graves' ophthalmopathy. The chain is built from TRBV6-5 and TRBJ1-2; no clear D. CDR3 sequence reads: CASSSLRQHGYTF. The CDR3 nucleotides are TGTGCCAGCAGTTCTCTTAGACAACACGGCTACACCTTC.